These T cell receptor beta chains were read from a single sample in a study of T cell responses to AZD1222 COVID-19 vaccine. The protocol was immunoSEQ multiplex PCR, while the TCRdb copy is restricted to in-frame clones and leaves out a portion. The table has 180,000 or so clones, just under 90% seen once. The source was peripheral blood, collected 28 days after the second dose of the MenACWY control vaccine. These receptors originate from an adult who received the MenACWY meningococcal vaccine as a control. CDR3s include the opening cysteine and the closing phenylalanine or tryptophan. The D gene is left open where the match is weak. Not every row has a clone size; where given, it reads once, few, many or a size class.

abundance	v_gene	j_gene	d_gene	CDR3aa	CDR3nt
once	TRBV7-3	TRBJ2-3	TRBD2	CASSPALTSGSTDTQYF	TGTGCCAGCAGCCCTGCGCTCACTAGCGGGAGCACAGATACGCAGTATTTT
.	TRBV28	TRBJ1-2	.	CASSLPGQGHYGYTF	TGTGCCAGCAGTTTACCAGGCCAGGGCCACTATGGCTACACCTTC
.	TRBV10-3	TRBJ2-7	.	CAISESLSVHEQYF	TGTGCCATCAGTGAGTCGCTCAGCGTCCACGAGCAGTACTTC
.	TRBV2	TRBJ2-5	.	CASIVRRIQETQYF	TGTGCCAGCATCGTCCGGCGCATCCAAGAGACCCAGTACTTC
.	TRBV3-1/TRBV3-2	TRBJ2-6	.	CASSQESWAGANVLTF	TGTGCCAGCAGCCAAGAATCGTGGGCAGGGGCCAACGTCCTGACTTTC
.	TRBV7-9	TRBJ2-2	.	CASSLAGADTGELFF	TGTGCCAGCAGCTTGGCAGGGGCGGACACCGGGGAGCTGTTTTTT
.	TRBV18	TRBJ1-6	.	CASSPPGRGNSPLHF	TGTGCCAGCTCACCACCGGGCCGGGGTAATTCACCCCTCCACTTT
few	TRBV7-2	TRBJ1-1	TRBD1	CASSLSTGGGTEAFF	TGTGCCAGCAGCTTGAGCACAGGGGGCGGTACTGAAGCTTTCTTT
.	TRBV19	TRBJ1-2	TRBD1	CASSSDRVKDGYTF	TGTGCCAGTAGTAGCGACAGGGTAAAGGATGGCTACACCTTC
.	TRBV15	TRBJ1-4	.	CATSSYRERKLFF	TGTGCCACCAGCAGTTATAGGGAAAGAAAACTGTTTTTT
few	TRBV7-2	TRBJ2-2	TRBD1	CATRDSLTGELFF	TGTGCCACCCGGGACAGCTTAACCGGGGAGCTGTTTTTT
.	TRBV29-1	TRBJ2-1	.	CSVEDRGATHYNEQFF	TGCAGCGTTGAAGACCGGGGGGCTACCCACTACAATGAGCAGTTCTTC
.	TRBV18	TRBJ1-1	.	CASSQDGIGTEAFF	TGTGCCAGCTCACAGGACGGAATAGGGACTGAAGCTTTCTTT
.	TRBV24-1	TRBJ2-5	.	CATSDLYPAGTQYF	TGTGCCACCAGTGATTTGTACCCCGCAGGGACCCAGTACTTC
.	TRBV19	TRBJ1-2	.	CASSIVQGTHGYTF	TGTGCCAGTAGTATCGTGCAGGGGACACATGGCTACACCTTC
.	TRBV7-9	TRBJ1-1	TRBD1	CASRQSQGVGGVNTEAFF	TGTGCCAGCAGGCAAAGCCAGGGGGTTGGCGGGGTGAACACTGAAGCTTTCTTT
.	TRBV28	TRBJ1-1	.	CASIVGENTEAFF	TGTGCCAGCATCGTAGGGGAGAACACTGAAGCTTTCTTT